This T cell receptor beta chain was sequenced during a study of cytomegalovirus exposure and HLA in healthy donors (TCRdb year 2017). General notes on the study: According to a later analysis, one platform produced both the roughly 110 validation repertoires and the 666 repertoires of the first cohort. The study was designed to test whether signatures of past pathogen exposure could be identified by cataloging public T cell receptors. Besides the first cohort of approximately 670 subjects, a separate validation cohort made up of over a hundred different subjects was used. To predict cytomegalovirus infection status, the study brought together high-throughput TCR immunosequencing, statistical association of individual TCRs with disease status, and machine learning.

The method was the immunoSEQ multiplex PCR assay. As for the original processing: A statistical classification framework was developed to diagnose cytomegalovirus status using the catalog of TCR beta chain sequences. As stored in TCRdb, this immuneACCESS dataset retains in-frame rearrangements with V and J assigned. A fraction of the clones does not appear; measured against another copy, unresolved V genes explain less than half of the discrepancy, and the remainder lacks a known reason. V, J and clone size are those of that table, while D and trimming were read from the DNA. This sample lists under 200,000 clones; approximately 89% were detected once. Around 10% of the sample is taken by the ten largest. As regards this clone: No antigen is known for it. Base qualities are missing; no much larger clone stands one base away.

Results the study describes overall, beyond this receptor: Cytomegalovirus status was reported to be diagnosed by the classifier with high specificity and sensitivity in both the original and validation cohorts. A later analysis had no HLA typing for the validation cohort, so co-occurrence there was scored across all 130 or so repertoires. While some public TCRs were present in many individuals, most TCR sequences turned up only very rarely across donors. In a later analysis, TCRs clustered in the first cohort were found to also tend to co-occur in the roughly 130 validation repertoires, with approximately 95% of cluster scores above 0. According to the authors, the approach could potentially be generalized to other disease states and immunological phenotypes. A total of around 150 TCR beta chains were listed by the study as associated with cytomegalovirus. In vitro tests confirmed that a few of the cytomegalovirus-associated TCR beta chains recognize cytomegalovirus antigens.

V loses 0 bases, J loses 8 bases, and the germline ends lie 7 bases apart. The germline V gene yields SGHAT for CDR1 and FQNNGV for CDR2. Measured from the cysteine to the phenylalanine, the CDR3 is 12 residues long. The sequence is cut down to CDR3 DNA, 36 bases in frame from base 1. Donors formed part of the validation cohort, which comprised over a hundred subjects and was distinct from the first cohort of under 850 subjects. This receptor was identified in a woman aged 18 to 35 in good health and CMV-seropositive. The chain links TRBV11-2 with TRBJ1-2; the D gene assignment is ambiguous. The sequencing sample was made of PBMCs. Here the CDR3 is given as CASSLDVSGYTF. In nucleotide form, the sequence is TGTGCCAGCAGCTTAGACGTATCCGGCTACACCTTC.